The subject of this entry is one T cell receptor beta chain. This receptor's antigen is unknown. Within one base of it there is no much larger clone, and no base qualities were kept. The collaborating institutions used their own protocols to collect whole blood in K2EDTA tubes. Collaborator samples were shipped for TCRbeta analysis as frozen whole blood, isolated PBMCs, or DNA extracted from either sample type. TCRbeta CDR3 regions were amplified from genomic DNA using the immunoSEQ Assay, a bias-controlled multiplex PCR. Regarding the original processing steps: The number of nucleated cells in each sample was estimated from the amplification of reference gene primers within the assay. Sequence reads were collapsed and filtered to measure the absolute abundance of every unique TCRbeta CDR3 rearrangement. For each sample, productive Simpson clonality was calculated as the square root of Simpson's diversity index over productive rearrangements. TCRdb mirrors the immuneACCESS table, restricted to in-frame sequences. Some clones are absent from its copies; in checked studies, under half trace to an unresolved V gene, and the reason for the others is unknown. Clonal size and the V and J genes are those of that table, whereas D and trimming came from the DNA. Across this sample there are approximately 150,000 clones, with roughly 87% seen only once. The ten largest clones take up about 8.4% of the sample.

CDR1 and CDR2 are read off the germline V gene (reference sequence) as SEHNR and FQNEAQ. Trimming removed 3 bases from V and 3 bases from J, leaving 8 bases between the germline ends. Its CDR3 holds 14 amino acids, cysteine through phenylalanine. Only the CDR3 portion is preserved as DNA: 42 bases, with reading frame beginning at the first base. This sample was taken from a study of blood T cell repertoires in COVID-19 (dated by TCRdb to about 2020). Looking at the study overall: Samples covering the acute and convalescent phases of COVID-19 were provided by collaborators in the United States, Italy and Spain. The prospective study material was composed of cDNA or gDNA derived from T cells, B-cell-depleted T cells, or PBMCs. The dataset comprised deeply sampled blood TCRbeta repertoires from subjects exposed to, actively infected with, or recovered from COVID-19. A freely available public database, intended as a resource for researchers studying the immune response to SARS-CoV-2, is where the repertoires were released. The samples were drawn from two sources: the first 160 participants of the ongoing ImmuneRACE study, and approximately 1,300 subjects contributed by 6 global collaborators. The sample metadata nearly always contained a de-identified subject ID, COVID-19 status, age in years and sex. Where available, HLA class I and class II types were obtained from metadata supplied by the sample provider rather than from assay-based typing. Beyond this particular receptor, the publication reports: The quantity of clinical and demographic metadata differed by source and by participant and was supplied without curation.

The chain employs TRBV7-9 and TRBJ2-2; there is no confident call for the D gene. The clonotype comes from a woman in her 70s with acute or convalescent COVID-19. The specimen sequenced was peripheral blood. The CDR3 sequence is CASSLTSDTGELFF. The DNA reads as follows: TGTGCCAGCAGCTTGACATCCGACACCGGGGAGCTGTTTTTT.